These 10 T cell receptor beta chains originate from one sample sequenced in a study of CD8+ T cells in alopecia areata. Indicated treatment: oral pan-JAK inhibitor, 5-10 mg twice daily. The sequencing template was cDNA reverse transcribed from extracted RNA. TCRdb's copy holds only in-frame clones and misses some; the assay was immunoSEQ multiplex PCR. The sample yields roughly 140,000 clones, around four fifths seen once. The sequenced sample was CD8+ T cells sorted from blood, obtained at week 4, from a patient treated with tofacitinib. The receptor source for this set is a human donor with alopecia areata.

V and J are TRBV5-6 and TRBJ2-1; 7 nucleotides agree with TRBD2. Germline CDR1 is SGHDT and CDR2 is YYEEEE. The CDR3 has 14 amino acids. J was trimmed by 9 bases and V by 1 base; bases with no gene match: 7. The CDR3 region is CASSLSPGGGEQFF. The CDR3 nucleotides read TGTGCCAGCAGCTTGAGCCCCGGCGGGGGTGAGCAGTTCTTC.

The chain joins TRBV4-1 to TRBJ2-3, with no clear D. The CDR3 spans 13 residues. V shed 5 bases and J shed 2 bases, with 8 bases lying between them. Germline V CDR1 and CDR2: MGHRA, YSYEKL. The CDR3 loop reads CASSFILTDTQYF. The DNA of the CDR3 is TGCGCCAGCAGCTTTATACTCACAGATACGCAGTATTTT.

CDR3 amino acids: CAIRDRGAGAEQYF. DNA of the CDR3: TGTGCCATCAGAGACAGGGGCGCGGGTGCCGAGCAGTACTTC. This chain uses TRBV10-3 with TRBJ2-7; TRBD1 matches at 8 bases. The CDR3 runs to 14 residues. V trimming: 6 bases; J trimming: 6 bases; junction bases outside the gene matches: 10. CDR1 is ENHRY, CDR2 SYGVKD, per germline.

The chain couples TRBV7-2 to TRBJ2-5; the D gene could be TRBD1 or TRBD2 (9 bases each). Germline CDR1 is SGHTA and CDR2 is FQGNSA. The CDR3 has 16 amino acids. V was cut by 1 base and J by 7 bases, with 19 bases left in between. The CDR3 protein is CASSLGLAGQGGTQYF. CDR3 sequence (DNA): TGTGCCAGCAGCTTAGGGCTAGCGGGACAGGGAGGGACCCAGTACTTC.

V is TRBV9 and J is TRBJ1-2; tentatively, D is TRBD1 (6 bases). This CDR3 spans 14 amino acids. V was shortened by 0 bases and J by 3 bases, with 9 bases between the two germline ends. Germline V gene sequence: CDR1 SGDLS, CDR2 YYNGEE. In DNA form, the CDR3 reads TGTGCCAGCAGCGTAGGGGCAGGGGACTATGGCTACACCTTC. Translating gives CASSVGAGDYGYTF.

The chain joins TRBV7-3 to TRBJ2-7, with D maybe TRBD1 (6 bases). V was cut by 5 bases and J by 6 bases, with 20 bases left in between. The CDR3 is 15 residues long. In germline, CDR1 is SGHTA, CDR2 FQGTGA. CDR3 loop: CASSPHPGVTGEQYF. In DNA form, the CDR3 reads TGTGCCAGCAGCCCCCACCCAGGGGTAACGGGCGAGCAGTACTTC.

The rearrangement links TRBV2 to TRBJ2-5, with D unclear. Germline CDR1 is SNHLY and CDR2 is FYNNEI. V lost 7 bases to trimming and J lost 2 bases, with 5 bases between them. This CDR3 region has 11 residues. CDR3 sequence (DNA): TGTGCCAGCAACCAACAAGAGACCCAGTACTTC. Translated: CASNQQETQYF.

The CDR3 is CASTAPLGETEAFF. The CDR3 DNA reads as TGTGCCAGCACCGCCCCCTTGGGGGAAACTGAAGCTTTCTTT. The chain is built from TRBV7-9 and TRBJ1-1; possible D gene TRBD1, 5 bases. This CDR3 is 14 amino acids long. The germline gives CDR1 SEHNR, CDR2 FQNEAQ (reference sequence). V lost 7 bases and J lost 5, with 17 bases in between. Full variable domain (rest looked up from reference TRBV7-9 and TRBJ1-1): DTGVSQNPRHKITKRGQNVTFRCDPISEHNRLYWYRQTLGQGPEFLTYFQNEAQLEKSRLLSDRFSAERPKGSFSTLEIQRTEQGDSAMYLCASTAPLGETEAFFGQGTRLTVV.

This clone appeared a single time. The J gene is TRBJ2-1, the V gene TRBV29-1, with 11 positions matching TRBD2. CDR1 SQVTM and CDR2 ANQGSEA come from the germline V gene. This CDR3 is 15 amino acids long. Trimming removed 4 bases from V and 4 bases from J; junction bases left unmatched: 6. CDR3: CSVGPGTSGYNEQFF. The CDR3 region has the DNA TGCAGCGTTGGTCCTGGGACTAGCGGATACAATGAGCAGTTCTTC.

In the case of this clone: The sample carries other DNA sequences with the same CDR3. The chain combines TRBV6-5 with TRBJ1-1, with D possibly matching TRBD1 (5 bases). The CDR3 contains 14 residues. Germline assignment: CDR1 MNHEY and CDR2 SVGAGI. Trimming pared 2 bases from V and 3 bases from J, leaving 10 bases between. CDR3 coding DNA: TGTGCCAGCAGTTACGCCGGGGGGTACACTGAAGCTTTCTTT. Translating it yields CASSYAGGYTEAFF.